A single sample is the source of the 12 T cell receptor beta chains below, sequenced in a study of shared clonotypes between healthy human individuals. Sequencing was performed with immunoSEQ multiplex PCR; in TCRdb, only in-frame clones are kept and a portion is missing. Seen here are 400,000 to 600,000 clones, roughly 95% observed once, and the top ten hold about 0.059%. Sequences were obtained from naive CD4+ T cells sorted from blood. Subset described: CD45RA+ positively selected. The receptors were sampled from a woman aged 30 to 39 in good health.

The CDR3 sequence is CASSLQESYEQYF. The CDR3 coding sequence is TGCGCCAGCAGCCTACAGGAATCCTACGAGCAGTACTTC. V and J are TRBV5-1 and TRBJ2-7, with D possibly being TRBD1 (5 bases). The V end lost 4 bases, the J end lost 1 base, and 9 bases lay between the germline ends. Germline-derived CDR1 and CDR2 are SGHRS and YFSETQ. The CDR3 is 13 residues long.

This rearrangement joins TRBV6-6 to TRBJ2-7; D remains unclear. V lost 0 bases, J lost 2 bases, and 11 bases lay in between. CDR1 is MNHNY, CDR2 SVGAGI, per germline (reference sequence). The CDR3 is 15 residues long. CDR3 sequence (DNA): TGTGCCAGCAGTTACTCGAGCCCGGATCCCTACGAGCAGTACTTC. This encodes CASSYSSPDPYEQYF.

The V gene is TRBV29-1, the J gene TRBJ2-1, with TRBD1 matching 7 bases. With 6 bases clipped from V and 5 bases from J, the junction kept 7 bases outside the gene matches. The CDR3 covers 13 residues. Germline CDR1 is SQVTM and CDR2 is ANQGSEA. The CDR3 sequence: CSVGATGHNEQFF. The CDR3 DNA is TGCAGCGTGGGGGCGACAGGGCACAATGAGCAGTTCTTC.

This rearrangement joins TRBV9 to TRBJ2-1; D is perhaps TRBD2 (5 bases). CDR1 is SGDLS, CDR2 YYNGEE, per germline. This CDR3 has 17 residues. With 2 bases removed from V and 6 bases from J, the gap between germline ends came to 21 bases. The DNA for the CDR3 is TGTGCCAGCAGCGTTGATGGTAGGGTAGCGCCTCGCAATGAGCAGTTCTTC. It specifies CASSVDGRVAPRNEQFF.

The CDR3 DNA sequence: TGTGCCAGCTCACCAACCGGACAGGGCGCTGAAGCTTTCTTT. Its protein product is CASSPTGQGAEAFF. This chain connects TRBV18 to TRBJ1-1, with 8 bases fitting TRBD1. The CDR3 runs to 14 residues. V lost 2 bases, J lost 6 bases, and 5 bases stayed unmatched. Germline V gives CDR1 KGHSH, CDR2 LQKENI.

This chain connects TRBV21-1 to TRBJ1-5. TRBV21-1 counts as a pseudogene. The CDR3 totals 18 residues. CDR3: CASSKVRVTGNSNQPQHF. As DNA, the CDR3 is TGTGCCAGCAGCAAAGTGAGGGTTACGGGGAATAGCAATCAGCCCCAGCATTTT.

The chain links TRBV28 to TRBJ2-2, with a possible D match to TRBD1 (6 bases). There are 15 residues in the CDR3. Trimming pared 8 bases from V and 0 bases from J, leaving 13 bases between. Per germline, CDR1 MDHEN and CDR2 SYDVKM. The CDR3 bases are TGTGCCAGCGGCCTGGACAGATCGAACACCGGGGAGCTGTTTTTT. This gives the protein CASGLDRSNTGELFF.

CDR3 sequence (DNA): TGTGCCAGCAGTCGAATACCGTCAGAGACCCAGTACTTC. It codes for CASSRIPSETQYF. The J gene is TRBJ2-5, the V gene TRBV27; D is unresolved. Germline CDR1 and CDR2: MNHEY and SMNVEV (reference sequence). The CDR3 loop spans 13 amino acids. V was clipped by 5 bases and J by 4 bases, with 11 bases between them.

The chain links TRBV27 to TRBJ2-7, with 9 bases identical to TRBD1. Germline trimming cut 5 bases from V and 4 bases from J; bases unmatched to any gene: 12. CDR1 and CDR2 (germline): MNHEY, SMNVEV (reference sequence). This CDR3 has 16 amino acids. The CDR3, as DNA: TGTGCCAGCAGTCCGCTCAGGGTACAGGGGGCTTACGAGCAGTACTTC. Its protein product is CASSPLRVQGAYEQYF.

Here the CDR3 DNA reads TGTGCCAGCAGCTCCACCGACCCATCGAACACCGGGGAGCTGTTTTTT. Its protein is CASSSTDPSNTGELFF. V is TRBV7-3 and J is TRBJ2-2; D not resolved. The CDR3 extends over 16 amino acids. The germline CDR1 and CDR2 sequences are SGHTA and FQGTGA. V lost 4 bases, J lost 0 bases, and 12 bases lay in between.

The CDR3 reads CASSLRGNTIYF. The CDR3 DNA reads TGTGCCAGCAGCTTGCGGGGAAACACCATATATTTT. The chain carries TRBV7-9 and TRBJ1-3, with no clear D. In germline, CDR1 is SEHNR, CDR2 FQNEAQ (reference sequence). V dropped 3 bases and J dropped 4 bases, with 4 bases sitting between them. The length of the CDR3 is 12 residues.

The gene calls are TRBV5-1 and TRBJ2-3, with D uncertain. This CDR3 comprises 14 residues. Germline CDR1 is SGHRS and CDR2 is YFSETQ. The germline V and J ends were trimmed by 0 bases and 4 bases, with 9 bases remaining between them. CDR3 sequence: CASSLDVRPDTQYF. As DNA, the CDR3 is TGCGCCAGCAGCTTGGACGTAAGGCCAGATACGCAGTATTTT.